This T cell receptor beta chain is from a study of cytotoxic CD8 clonotypes in ibrutinib-treated CLL. Study-level background: Patient counts were some 11 relapsed/refractory, 15 treatment-naive and around 17 IGHV unmutated. Samples showed on average about 250,000 productive templates and roughly 90,000 productive rearrangements.

A 1 in 200,000 to 1 in 1 million T cell depth was the sequencing target. Method: immunoSEQ multiplex PCR; TCRdb's copy keeps in-frame clones and lacks some. The repertoire consists of around 310,000 clones, with more than 65% occurring once and the leading ten covering more than 6%. Regarding this clone: Its antigen is unidentified.

Study results and limitations: Baseline clonality, above age-matched healthy donor levels, tracked circulating CD8+ T-cell counts.

Germline CDR1 and CDR2: SGHDT and YYEEEE. The CDR3 length is 13 residues. V was cut by 4 bases and J by 2 bases, with 10 bases left in between. This TCR was recovered from a human donor with chronic lymphocytic leukemia. The chain combines TRBV5-6 with TRBJ2-7; D remains unclear. Sequencing was performed on PBMCs, taken before ibrutinib treatment. Here the CDR3 reads CASSKGRAYEQYF. The CDR3 region has the DNA TGTGCCAGCAGCAAAGGACGGGCCTACGAGCAGTACTTC.